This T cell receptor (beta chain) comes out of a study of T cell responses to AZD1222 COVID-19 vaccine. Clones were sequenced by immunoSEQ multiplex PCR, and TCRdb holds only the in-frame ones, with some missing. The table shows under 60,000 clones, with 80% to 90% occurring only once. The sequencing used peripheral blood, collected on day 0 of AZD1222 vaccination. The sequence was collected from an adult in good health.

CDR3 sequence (DNA): TGTGCCAGCAGCTTAGATGGCAGTAGCAATCAGCCCCAGCATTTT. It translates to CASSLDGSSNQPQHF. The chain recombines TRBV7-9 with TRBJ1-5; D uncertain. V lost 1 base and J 0 bases, leaving 7 bases between the germline ends. There are 15 residues in the CDR3. Germline values: CDR1 SEHNR, CDR2 FQNEAQ (reference sequence).